One sample yielded the 26 T cell receptor beta chains listed below, sequenced in a study of blood T cells in healthy people across ages (dated by TCRdb to between 2014 and 2016). The library was made by 5' RACE. The sequencer listed for this sample is Illumina HiSeq 2500. A second roughly 6 to 11 cycle PCR used a sample-barcoded 5' primer and a J-beta primer mix. The public reads were reanalyzed by TCRdb: fastp trimming at Q25, MiXCR alignment, in-frame beta chains only. Merged by CDR3 protein, the rows form single entries marked with the most common genes and DNA. The sample table holds about 800,000 distinct CDR3 sequences, of which more than 20% were seen once. Under 4.5% of the sample lies in the top ten. These sequences were also reported in another study, on T cells of mothers and their children.

The specimen sequenced was blood. All receptors come from a boy younger than 18 in good health.

The chain recombines TRBV5-1 with TRBJ2-1; TRBD2 aligns across 7 bases. The CDR3 loop spans 12 amino acids. CDR1 is SGHRS and CDR2 is YFSETQ in the germline V gene. V was pared by 4 bases and J by 10 bases, with 5 bases of the junction left unmatched. The CDR3 loop reads CASSGEGREQFF. The CDR3 region has the DNA TGCGCCAGCAGCGGGGAGGGGCGGGAGCAGTTCTTC.

The chain links TRBV6-1 to TRBJ2-3; D might be TRBD1 (5 bases). This CDR3 is built from 16 residues. In germline, CDR1 is MNHNS, CDR2 SASEGT. The V and J ends lost 3 bases and 1 base respectively, with 14 bases between them. CDR3 sequence reads: CASSDPNRPRTDTQYF. For the CDR3, the DNA is TGTGCCAGCAGTGACCCCAACAGGCCTCGCACAGATACGCAGTATTTT.

This clonotype was seen a handful of times. DNA of the CDR3: TGCGCCAGCAGCCAAGATGCTGGCTACGAGCAGTACTTC. Its translation: CASSQDAGYEQYF. This sequence joins TRBV4-3 and TRBJ2-7; D is undetermined. Germline V CDR1 and CDR2: LGHNA, YSLEER. V was cut by 0 bases and J by 3 bases, with 6 bases left in between. CDR3 length: 13 amino acids.

The J gene is TRBJ1-4, the V gene TRBV4-1; D is ambiguous. Per germline, CDR1 MGHRA and CDR2 YSYEKL. The CDR3 contains 15 residues. Trimming stripped 0 bases from V and 7 bases from J, with 12 bases between. CDR3 sequence reads: CASSQERHGSEKLFF. DNA for the CDR3: TGCGCCAGCAGCCAAGAGCGCCACGGAAGTGAAAAACTGTTTTTT.

This clonotype was counted only a few times. The V gene is TRBV20-1, the J gene TRBJ2-7; possibly TRBD1 for D (6 bases). The CDR3 is 12 amino acids. The V gene lost 5 bases and the J gene lost 6 bases, with 14 bases spanning the gap. Germline V gene data show CDR1 as DFQATT and CDR2 as SNEGSKA (reference sequence). As DNA, the CDR3 is TGCAGTGCTGACACAGGGCTCTCCGAGCAGTACTTC. This gives the protein CSADTGLSEQYF.

The chain joins TRBV7-9 to TRBJ2-5, with TRBD2 identical over 8 bases. The germline CDR1 and CDR2 sequences are SEHNR and FQNEAQ (reference sequence). This CDR3 contains 13 residues. The V segment lost 4 bases and the J segment 5 bases; nucleotides outside the gene matches: 3. The CDR3 loop is CASSSRLAETQYF. For the CDR3, the DNA is TGTGCCAGCAGCTCGCGACTAGCGGAGACCCAGTACTTC.

The rearrangement links TRBV19 to TRBJ2-1; D unresolved. Germline CDR1 LNHDA, CDR2 SQIVND (reference sequence). The length of the CDR3 is 13 residues. V lost 3 bases and J 6 bases, leaving 9 bases between the germline ends. The CDR3 sequence is CASSILSSNEQFF. The CDR3 DNA sequence: TGTGCCAGTAGTATCCTATCAAGCAATGAGCAGTTCTTC.

This clonotype occurred a few times. V usage is TRBV7-8 and J usage is TRBJ1-2; 10 positions agree with TRBD1. The ends lost 4 bases at V and 0 bases at J; junction bases unmatched: 8. CDR3 size: 17 residues. Germline V gene data show CDR1 as SGHVS and CDR2 as FQNEAQ. CDR3 loop: CASSSGDRGLANYGYTF. CDR3 coding DNA: TGTGCCAGCAGCTCCGGGGACAGGGGATTAGCTAACTATGGCTACACCTTC.

The CDR3 sequence: CASSSSSGQGPYEQYF. The CDR3 DNA follows: TGTGCCAGCAGCTCGTCATCGGGGCAGGGGCCCTACGAGCAGTACTTC. The V call is TRBV11-2, the J call TRBJ2-5; maybe TRBD1 (6 bases). TRBJ2-7 matches the DNA end more closely, so the J call is doubtful. The CDR3 is made up of 16 amino acids. The germline gives CDR1 SGHAT, CDR2 FQNNGV.

The CDR3 region is CANCRDRGNTIYF. CDR3 nucleotides: TGTGCCAACTGCCGGGACAGAGGAAACACCATATATTTT. The chain carries TRBV12-3 or TRBV12-4 and TRBJ1-3, with TRBD1 matching over 7 bases. The CDR3 loop spans 13 amino acids. Trimming took 10 bases from V and 4 from J; bases not matched to a gene: 7.

The chain has TRBV18 and TRBJ1-1; D gene uncertain. The germline V gene encodes CDR1 KGHSH and CDR2 LQKENI. The V end was cut by 4 bases, the J end by 1 base, with 16 bases between. This CDR3 is 16 amino acids long. The CDR3 loop is CASSRTVGETNTEAFF. The CDR3 nucleotides are TGTGCCAGCTCACGTACTGTCGGGGAAACGAACACTGAAGCTTTCTTT.

The chain carries TRBV2 and TRBJ2-1; possibly TRBD1 for D (6 bases). Trimming removed 6 bases at V and 7 bases at J, with 10 bases between. Germline V CDR1 and CDR2: SNHLY, FYNNEI. This CDR3 is 12 amino acids long. The CDR3 coding sequence is TGTGCCAGCAGAGAACAGGGAAATGAGCAGTTCTTC. It translates to CASREQGNEQFF. Combining the CDR3 with reference TRBV2 and TRBJ2-1 gives the whole variable domain EPEVTQTPSHQVTQMGQEVILRCVPISNHLYFYWYRQILGQKVEFLVSFYNNEISEKSEIFDDQFSVERPDGSNFTLKIRSTKLEDSAMYFCASREQGNEQFFGPGTRLTVL.

The rearrangement links TRBV25-1 to TRBJ2-5, with 7 bases lining up with TRBD2. Per germline, CDR1 MGHDK and CDR2 SYGVNS. CDR3 length equals 15 residues. The junction had 5 bases not matched to a gene; V was cut back by 2 bases and J by 2 bases. In nucleotides, the CDR3 is TGTGCCAGCAGTGAAACTAGCGTCAGACAAGAGACCCAGTACTTC. Residues: CASSETSVRQETQYF.

This chain connects TRBV7-2 to TRBJ2-2; the D is unclear. The CDR3 runs 14 residues. From germline, CDR1 is SGHTA and CDR2 FQGNSA. Deletions cut 0 bases from V and 1 base from J, with 3 bases between. The CDR3 is CASSLAQNTGELFF. As DNA, the CDR3 is TGTGCCAGCAGCTTAGCACAGAACACCGGGGAGCTGTTTTTT.

A few counts support this clonotype. The V call is TRBV5-1, the J call TRBJ2-2; 9 bases match TRBD2. The germline V gene encodes CDR1 SGHRS and CDR2 YFSETQ. The CDR3 runs to 16 residues. V lost 0 bases, J lost 7 bases, and 7 bases stayed unmatched. The CDR3 DNA reads as TGCGCCAGCAGCTTGGGAGCGGGAGGTGCGAACGGGGAGCTGTTTTTT. It codes for CASSLGAGGANGELFF.

As concerns this clonotype: A read error may explain this, as a much larger clone is one base away. Here the CDR3 reads CASSLGSGESDTQYF. The CDR3 DNA sequence: TGTGCCAGCAGCCTGGGGAGCGGGGAGTCAGATACGCAGTATTTT. This chain joins TRBV9 and TRBJ2-3; 7 nucleotides line up with TRBD2. V trimming: 4 bases; J trimming: 4 bases; junction bases outside the gene matches: 9. This CDR3 region has 15 residues. CDR1 SGDLS and CDR2 YYNGEE come from the germline V gene. The whole variable domain, filled in from reference TRBV9 and TRBJ2-3, reads DSGVTQTPKHLITATGQRVTLRCSPRSGDLSVYWYQQSLDQGLQFLIQYYNGEERAKGNILERFSAQQFPDLHSELNLSSLELGDSALYFCASSLGSGESDTQYFGPGTRLTVL.

This clonotype was detected a few times. The chain uses TRBV6-5 and TRBJ1-2; D ambiguous. This CDR3 has 14 residues. Germline values: CDR1 MNHEY, CDR2 SVGAGI. V was cut by 0 bases and J by 7 bases, with 12 bases left in between. The CDR3 protein is CASSYSTGLGGYTF. In DNA, the CDR3 is TGTGCCAGCAGTTACTCGACGGGCCTCGGTGGCTACACCTTC.

Only a few counts were recorded for this clonotype. The chain is built from TRBV29-1 and TRBJ2-7; the D gene could be TRBD1 or TRBD2 (5 bases each). V was clipped by 6 bases and J by 3 bases, with 15 bases between them. CDR1 and CDR2 (germline): SQVTM, ANQGSEA. CDR3 length equals 13 residues. CDR3 sequence: CSVAQGPHYEQYF. The CDR3 coding sequence is TGCAGCGTAGCTCAGGGACCCCACTACGAGCAGTACTTC.

The chain combines TRBV7-2 with TRBJ2-3, with 7 positions matching TRBD2. The germline V gene has CDR1 SGHTA and CDR2 FQGNSA. The CDR3 extends over 15 amino acids. The ends lost 5 bases at V and 2 bases at J; junction bases unmatched: 7. The CDR3: CASSPRTRYTDTQYF. As DNA, the CDR3 is TGTGCCAGCAGCCCTCGGACTAGATACACAGATACGCAGTATTTT.

The genes are TRBV5-1 and TRBJ1-2, with 7 bases identical to TRBD1. Trimming cost V 4 bases and J 7 bases; bases outside gene matches: 10. The CDR3 has 14 amino acids. Germline V gene sequence: CDR1 SGHRS, CDR2 YFSETQ. CDR3 sequence reads: CASSQPDRAIGYTF. The CDR3 bases are TGCGCCAGCAGCCAACCCGACAGGGCTATTGGCTACACCTTC.

The chain links TRBV6-2 or TRBV6-3 to TRBJ1-1; TRBD1 is a possible D gene (6 bases). CDR1 is MNHEY, CDR2 SVGEGT, per germline. Trimming removed 7 bases from V and 6 bases from J, with 18 bases in between. This CDR3 contains 14 residues. CDR3 loop: CASTITPQGSEAFF. CDR3 DNA sequence: TGTGCCAGCACCATTACTCCCCAGGGGTCTGAAGCTTTCTTT.

This clonotype was seen repeatedly, ten times or more. The chain carries TRBV7-8 and TRBJ2-5; 8 bases fit TRBD2. From germline, CDR1 is SGHVS and CDR2 FQNEAQ. After removal of 3 bases from V and 2 bases from J, the junction contained 5 bases not matched to a gene. The CDR3 is 15 residues long. The CDR3 sequence is CASSLATSGQETQYF. DNA of the CDR3: TGTGCCAGCAGCTTGGCCACTAGCGGACAAGAGACCCAGTACTTC.

This clonotype showed up just a few times. This chain connects TRBV24-1 to TRBJ2-5, with D perhaps being TRBD1 or TRBD2 (5 bases each). The CDR3 spans 16 residues. The V end was cut by 0 bases, the J end by 5 bases, with 15 bases between. Germline CDR1 reads KGHDR; CDR2 reads SFDVKD. The CDR3 protein is CATSDLGRVGEETQYF. The CDR3 DNA is TGTGCCACCAGTGATTTGGGCAGGGTAGGGGAGGAGACCCAGTACTTC.

This clonotype came up a few times. This chain connects TRBV27 to TRBJ2-7, with D perhaps TRBD1 or TRBD2 (5 bases each). Germline lookup yields CDR1 MNHEY and CDR2 SMNVEV (reference sequence). The CDR3 sequence is 13 residues long. Trimming took off 5 bases at V and 2 bases at J, with 10 bases between the two ends. The CDR3 coding sequence is TGTGCCAGCAGTCCGGGGCCGCCCTACGAGCAGTACTTC. Its protein product is CASSPGPPYEQYF.

CDR3 sequence: CSVSQVSSYEQYF. The CDR3, as DNA: TGCAGCGTGTCTCAGGTGAGCTCCTACGAGCAGTACTTC. The chain couples TRBV29-1 to TRBJ2-7; unclear D gene. The V end lost 6 bases, the J end lost 0 bases, and 12 bases lay between the germline ends. This CDR3 contains 13 residues. Per germline, CDR1 SQVTM and CDR2 ANQGSEA.

The V and J genes are TRBV28 and TRBJ2-5; 8 bases map to TRBD2. The J call may be incorrect, as the DNA end agrees better with TRBJ2-1. The CDR3 extends over 17 amino acids. Germline values: CDR1 MDHEN, CDR2 SYDVKM. The CDR3 protein is CASSSGPSGLGHNEQFF. The CDR3 nucleotides read TGTGCCAGCAGTTCAGGCCCCTCGGGACTAGGACACAATGAGCAGTTCTTC.